This T cell receptor beta chain was sequenced in a study of blood T cell repertoires in COVID-19. In the authors' methods: It was from reference gene primer amplification that nucleated cell counts were estimated. The assay was immunoSEQ multiplex PCR, and TCRdb's table has in-frame clones only and misses some. The DNA was the basis for D and trimming; V, J and clone size are from that table. The data contain approximately 150,000 clones, 84% of them singletons. Germline values: CDR1 SGDLS, CDR2 YYNGEE. J was trimmed by 6 bases and V by 4 bases; bases with no gene match: 10. The CDR3 is 17 amino acids.

The sequence came from an elderly woman with COVID-19, enrolled during active disease. The chain recombines TRBV9 with TRBJ2-2; 12 nucleotides match TRBD1. Sequenced: peripheral blood. DNA of the CDR3: TGTGCCAGCAGCACTCCAACGGGGACAGGGGGCTCCGGGGAGCTGTTTTTT. Its protein product is CASSTPTGTGGSGELFF.